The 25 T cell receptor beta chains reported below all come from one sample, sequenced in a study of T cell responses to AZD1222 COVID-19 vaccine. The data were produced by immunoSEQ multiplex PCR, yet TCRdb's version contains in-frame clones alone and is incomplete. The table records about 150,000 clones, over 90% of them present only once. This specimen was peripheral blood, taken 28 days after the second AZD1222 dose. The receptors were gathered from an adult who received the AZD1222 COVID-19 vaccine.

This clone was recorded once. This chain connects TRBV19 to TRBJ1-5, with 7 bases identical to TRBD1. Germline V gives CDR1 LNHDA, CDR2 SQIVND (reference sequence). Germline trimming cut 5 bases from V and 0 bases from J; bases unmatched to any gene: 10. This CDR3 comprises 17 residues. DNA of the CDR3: TGTGCCAGTAGTGGTCGGGACAGACCCTATAGCAATCAGCCCCAGCATTTT. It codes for CASSGRDRPYSNQPQHF.

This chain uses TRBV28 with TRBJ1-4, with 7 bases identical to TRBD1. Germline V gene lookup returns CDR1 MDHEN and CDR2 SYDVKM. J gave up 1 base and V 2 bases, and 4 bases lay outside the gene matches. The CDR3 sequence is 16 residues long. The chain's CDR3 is CASSLRSGGTNEKLFF. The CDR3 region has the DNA TGTGCCAGCAGTTTAAGATCAGGGGGAACTAATGAAAAACTGTTTTTT.

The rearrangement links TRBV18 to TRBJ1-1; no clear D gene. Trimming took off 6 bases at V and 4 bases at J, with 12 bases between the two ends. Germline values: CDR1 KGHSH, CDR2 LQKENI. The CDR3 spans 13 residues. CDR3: CASSHPGGTEAFF. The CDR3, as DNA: TGTGCCAGCTCTCATCCGGGTGGCACTGAAGCTTTCTTT.

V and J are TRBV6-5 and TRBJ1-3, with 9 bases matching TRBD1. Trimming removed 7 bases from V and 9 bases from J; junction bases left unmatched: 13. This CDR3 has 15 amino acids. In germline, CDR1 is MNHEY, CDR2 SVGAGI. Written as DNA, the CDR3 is TGTGCCAGCAATCGGGACAGGGTGGCCGCTGGCACCATATATTTT. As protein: CASNRDRVAAGTIYF.

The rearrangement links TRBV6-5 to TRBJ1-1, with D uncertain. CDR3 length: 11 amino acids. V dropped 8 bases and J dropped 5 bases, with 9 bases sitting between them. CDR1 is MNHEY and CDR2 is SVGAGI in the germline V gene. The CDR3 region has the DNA TGTGCCAGCCACTCGCGGACTGAAGCTTTCTTT. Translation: CASHSRTEAFF.

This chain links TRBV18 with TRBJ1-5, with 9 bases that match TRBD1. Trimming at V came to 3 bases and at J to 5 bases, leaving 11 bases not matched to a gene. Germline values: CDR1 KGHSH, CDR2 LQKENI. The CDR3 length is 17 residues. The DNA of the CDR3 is TGTGCCAGCTCACCTACATTACAGGGGGCCAACGATCAGCCCCAGCATTTT. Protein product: CASSPTLQGANDQPQHF.

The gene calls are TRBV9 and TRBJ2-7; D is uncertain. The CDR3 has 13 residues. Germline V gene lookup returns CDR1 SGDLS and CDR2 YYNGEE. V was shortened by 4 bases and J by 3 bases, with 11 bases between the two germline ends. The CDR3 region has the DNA TGTGCCAGCAGCCCAGCCCCTGGCTACGAGCAGTACTTC. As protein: CASSPAPGYEQYF.

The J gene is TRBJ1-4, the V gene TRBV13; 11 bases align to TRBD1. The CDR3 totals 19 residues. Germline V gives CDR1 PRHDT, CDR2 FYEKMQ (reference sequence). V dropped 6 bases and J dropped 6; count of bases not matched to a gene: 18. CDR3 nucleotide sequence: TGTGCCAGCAGTACAACCAAGCGGACAGGGGGCGGCTCGGATGAAAAACTGTTTTTT. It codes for CASSTTKRTGGGSDEKLFF.

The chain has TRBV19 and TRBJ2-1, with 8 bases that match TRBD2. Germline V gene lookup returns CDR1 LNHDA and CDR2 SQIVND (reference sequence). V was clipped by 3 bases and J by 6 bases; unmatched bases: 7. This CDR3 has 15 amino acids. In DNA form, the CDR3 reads TGTGCCAGTAGTATCCTCGCGGGAGGATTCAATGAGCAGTTCTTC. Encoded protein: CASSILAGGFNEQFF.

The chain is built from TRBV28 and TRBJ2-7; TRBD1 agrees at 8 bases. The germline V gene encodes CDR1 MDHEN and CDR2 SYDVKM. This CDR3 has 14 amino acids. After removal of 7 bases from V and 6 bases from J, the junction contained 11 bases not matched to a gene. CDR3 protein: CASTYARQGSEQYF. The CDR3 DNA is TGTGCCAGCACCTACGCACGACAGGGGAGCGAGCAGTACTTC.

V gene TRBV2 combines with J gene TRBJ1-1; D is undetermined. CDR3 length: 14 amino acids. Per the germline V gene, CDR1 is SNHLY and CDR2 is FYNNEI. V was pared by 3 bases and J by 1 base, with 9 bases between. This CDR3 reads CASSEYTSNTEAFF. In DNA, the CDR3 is TGTGCCAGCAGTGAGTATACCTCGAACACTGAAGCTTTCTTT.

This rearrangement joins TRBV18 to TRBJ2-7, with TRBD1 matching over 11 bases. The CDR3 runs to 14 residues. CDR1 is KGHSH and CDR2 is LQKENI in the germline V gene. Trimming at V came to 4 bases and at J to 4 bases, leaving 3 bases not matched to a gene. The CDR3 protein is CASSLGTGGYEQYF. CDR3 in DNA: TGTGCCAGCTCACTTGGGACAGGGGGTTACGAGCAGTACTTC.

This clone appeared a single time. The DNA for the CDR3 is TGTGCCAGCAGTTTAGACAGGTTGGACAATCAGCCCCAGCATTTT. Protein sequence: CASSLDRLDNQPQHF. V usage is TRBV27 and J usage is TRBJ1-5; perhaps TRBD1 as D (6 bases). Germline V CDR1 and CDR2: MNHEY, SMNVEV (reference sequence). The CDR3 is made up of 15 amino acids. Between the trimmed V and J ends, which lost 2 bases and 3 bases, there was a span of 11 bases.

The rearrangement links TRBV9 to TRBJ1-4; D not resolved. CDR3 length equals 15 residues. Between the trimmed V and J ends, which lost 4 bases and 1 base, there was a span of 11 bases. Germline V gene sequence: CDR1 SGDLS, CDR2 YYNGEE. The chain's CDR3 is CASSSSPETNEKLFF. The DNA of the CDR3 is TGTGCCAGCAGCTCTTCTCCGGAAACTAATGAAAAACTGTTTTTT.

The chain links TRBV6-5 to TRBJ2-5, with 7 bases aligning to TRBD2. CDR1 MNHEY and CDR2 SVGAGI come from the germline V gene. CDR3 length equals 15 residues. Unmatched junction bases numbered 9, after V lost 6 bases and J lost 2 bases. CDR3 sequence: CASSRGVGLQETQYF. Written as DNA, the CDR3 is TGTGCCAGCAGCCGGGGGGTCGGCCTACAAGAGACCCAGTACTTC.

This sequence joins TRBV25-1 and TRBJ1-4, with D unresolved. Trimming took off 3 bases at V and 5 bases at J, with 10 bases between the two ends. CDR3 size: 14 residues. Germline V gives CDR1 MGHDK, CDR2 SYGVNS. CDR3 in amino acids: CASSDANRNEKLFF. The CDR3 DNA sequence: TGTGCCAGCAGTGACGCTAACAGAAATGAAAAACTGTTTTTT.

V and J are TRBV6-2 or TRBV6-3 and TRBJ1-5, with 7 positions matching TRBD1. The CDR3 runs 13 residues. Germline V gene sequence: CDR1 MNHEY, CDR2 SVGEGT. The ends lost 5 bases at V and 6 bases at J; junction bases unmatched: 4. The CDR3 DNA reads TGTGCCAGCAGTAGAGGGGACAGTCAGCCCCAGCATTTT. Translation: CASSRGDSQPQHF.

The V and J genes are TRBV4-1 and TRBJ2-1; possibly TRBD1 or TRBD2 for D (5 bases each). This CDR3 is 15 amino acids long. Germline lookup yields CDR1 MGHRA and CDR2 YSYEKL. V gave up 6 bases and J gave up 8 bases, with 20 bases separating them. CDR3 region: CASSRDPPLVDEQFF. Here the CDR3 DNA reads TGCGCCAGCAGTCGGGACCCCCCACTTGTGGATGAGCAGTTCTTC.

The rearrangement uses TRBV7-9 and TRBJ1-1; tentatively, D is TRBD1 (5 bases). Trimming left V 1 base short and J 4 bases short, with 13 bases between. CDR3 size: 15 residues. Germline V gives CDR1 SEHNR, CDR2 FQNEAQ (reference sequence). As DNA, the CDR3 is TGTGCCAGCAGCTTAGGCCCTGGGGGAGCCACTGAAGCTTTCTTT. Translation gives CASSLGPGGATEAFF.

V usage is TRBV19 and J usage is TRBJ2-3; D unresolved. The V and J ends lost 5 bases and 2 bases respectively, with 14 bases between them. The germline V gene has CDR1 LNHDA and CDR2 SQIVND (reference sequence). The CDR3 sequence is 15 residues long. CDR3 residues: CASSLGNRITDTQYF. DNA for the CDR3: TGTGCCAGTAGTTTGGGCAACAGAATCACAGATACGCAGTATTTT.

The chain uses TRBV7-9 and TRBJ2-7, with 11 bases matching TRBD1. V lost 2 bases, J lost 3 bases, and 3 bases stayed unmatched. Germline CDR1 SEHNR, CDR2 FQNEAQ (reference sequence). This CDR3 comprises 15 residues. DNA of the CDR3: TGTGCCAGCAGCTTAACCGGGACAGGGGGCTACGAGCAGTACTTC. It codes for CASSLTGTGGYEQYF. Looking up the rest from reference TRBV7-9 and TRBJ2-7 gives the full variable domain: DTGVSQNPRHKITKRGQNVTFRCDPISEHNRLYWYRQTLGQGPEFLTYFQNEAQLEKSRLLSDRFSAERPKGSFSTLEIQRTEQGDSAMYLCASSLTGTGGYEQYFGPGTRLTVT.

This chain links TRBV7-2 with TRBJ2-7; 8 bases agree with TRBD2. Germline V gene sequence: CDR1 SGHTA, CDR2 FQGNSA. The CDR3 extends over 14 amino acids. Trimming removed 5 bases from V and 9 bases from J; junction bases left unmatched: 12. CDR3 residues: CASSPFGGGSGQYF. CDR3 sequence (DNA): TGTGCCAGCAGCCCTTTCGGGGGGGGATCGGGGCAGTACTTC.

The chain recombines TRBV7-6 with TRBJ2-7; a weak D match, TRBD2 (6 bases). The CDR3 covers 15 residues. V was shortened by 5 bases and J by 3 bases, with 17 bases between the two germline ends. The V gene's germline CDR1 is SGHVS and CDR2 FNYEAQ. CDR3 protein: CASSPLGTVGYEQYF. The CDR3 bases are TGTGCCAGCAGCCCCTTAGGGACTGTGGGCTACGAGCAGTACTTC. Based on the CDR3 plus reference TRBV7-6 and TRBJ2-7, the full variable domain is GAGVSQSPRYKVTKRGQDVALRCDPISGHVSLYWYRQALGQGPEFLTYFNYEAQQDKSGLPNDRFSAERPEGSISTLTIQRTEQRDSAMYRCASSPLGTVGYEQYFGPGTRLTVT.

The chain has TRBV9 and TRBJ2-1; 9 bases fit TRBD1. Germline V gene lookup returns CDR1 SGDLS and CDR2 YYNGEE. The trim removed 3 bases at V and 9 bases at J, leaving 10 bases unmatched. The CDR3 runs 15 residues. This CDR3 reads CASSGGTGFSSEQFF. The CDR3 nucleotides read TGTGCCAGCAGCGGGGGGACAGGGTTTTCCAGTGAGCAGTTCTTC. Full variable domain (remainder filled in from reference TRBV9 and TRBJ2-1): DSGVTQTPKHLITATGQRVTLRCSPRSGDLSVYWYQQSLDQGLQFLIQYYNGEERAKGNILERFSAQQFPDLHSELNLSSLELGDSALYFCASSGGTGFSSEQFFGPGTRLTVL.

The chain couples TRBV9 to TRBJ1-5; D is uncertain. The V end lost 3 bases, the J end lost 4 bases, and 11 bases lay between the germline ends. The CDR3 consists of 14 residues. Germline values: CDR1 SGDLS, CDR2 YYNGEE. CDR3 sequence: CASSGGGGNQPQHF. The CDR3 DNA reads TGTGCCAGCAGCGGAGGAGGAGGTAATCAGCCCCAGCATTTT.